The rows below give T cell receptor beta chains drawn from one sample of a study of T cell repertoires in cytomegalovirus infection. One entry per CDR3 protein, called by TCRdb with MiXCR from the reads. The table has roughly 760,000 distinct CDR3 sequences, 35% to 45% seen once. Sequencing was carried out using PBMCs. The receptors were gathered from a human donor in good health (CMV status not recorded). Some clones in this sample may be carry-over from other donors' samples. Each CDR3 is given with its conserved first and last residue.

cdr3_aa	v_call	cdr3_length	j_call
CASIAGHHTGELFF	TRBV6-1	14	TRBJ2-2
CASSYSTGEQYF	TRBV6-2/TRBV6-3	12	TRBJ2-7
CASSLDTISQYF	TRBV7-2	12	TRBJ2-7
CATSRGVGDSNTGELFF	TRBV15	17	TRBJ2-2
CASSLAGTAADTQYF	TRBV7-8	15	TRBJ2-3
CASSPDGQANYGYTF	TRBV5-1	15	TRBJ1-2
CASIDLTGVVRIYTF	TRBV6-6	15	TRBJ1-2
CASSFPGLPATF	TRBV28	12	TRBJ1-2
CASSSAGGRNQPQHF	TRBV7-6	15	TRBJ1-5
CASSALDFRVANEKLFF	TRBV28	17	TRBJ1-4
CASSHTGANSPLHF	TRBV14	14	TRBJ1-6
CASIRVTEAFF	TRBV12-3/TRBV12-4	11	TRBJ1-1
CASSVWTSSYEQYF	TRBV6-6	14	TRBJ2-7
CASSSGQDTGELFF	TRBV7-8	14	TRBJ2-2
CASPGQRGGNQPQHF	TRBV19	15	TRBJ1-5
CASSPQVAGSSYEQYF	TRBV7-9	16	TRBJ2-7
CASREQVISYNAQFF	TRBV11-2	15	TRBJ2-1
CASRPGQGVRMNTEAFF	TRBV6-6	17	TRBJ1-1
CASSGSVF	TRBV6-4	8	TRBJ2-1
CASSYPLADHQETQYF	TRBV12-3/TRBV12-4	16	TRBJ2-5
CSVGTSWVPYEQYF	TRBV29-1	14	TRBJ2-7
CASSTSTGGETQYF	TRBV7-2	14	TRBJ2-5
CATQVSQPNGELFF	TRBV7-9	14	TRBJ2-2
CASSLYGTGSDQETQYF	TRBV28	17	TRBJ2-5
CAISVSRDGDKPQHF	TRBV10-3	15	TRBJ1-5
CASSHPDGNQPQHF	TRBV4-1	14	TRBJ1-5
CASSQTRGELFF	TRBV11-2	12	TRBJ2-2
CASSYDPYSPLHF	TRBV11-2	13	TRBJ1-6
CSVEDTRAADTQYF	TRBV29-1	14	TRBJ2-3
CASSLAALRLATATGELFF	TRBV7-9	19	TRBJ2-2
CASTRQAASSGANVLTF	TRBV7-8	17	TRBJ2-6
CASSFGVGQYF	TRBV11-2	11	TRBJ2-7
CSAPGTSGRGTDTQYF	TRBV20-1	16	TRBJ2-3
CARSPLDIGDKFF	TRBV7-2	13	TRBJ2-1
CASSLLPSGGVREQFF	TRBV7-6	16	TRBJ2-1
CSVVGSGSSYNEQFF	TRBV29-1	15	TRBJ2-1
CATSPPGPKQFF	TRBV7-9	12	TRBJ2-1
CASSLNDGDYGYTF	TRBV5-1	14	TRBJ1-2